Here is one T cell receptor beta chain with its context. Source study methods: Amplification of reference gene primers was used by the study to estimate nucleated cell counts. Produced via immunoSEQ multiplex PCR; TCRdb's table is partial and in-frame only. Clone size and V and J calls were adopted from that table, with D and trimming inferred from the DNA. The table shows about 260,000 clones, with around 84% occurring only once. The sample is drawn from a study of blood T cell repertoires in COVID-19. Study context: The United States, Italy and Spain provided the acute and convalescent COVID-19 samples. PBMCs, B-cell-depleted T cells, or T cells were the source of the cDNA or gDNA that made up the material.

Per germline, CDR1 ENHRY and CDR2 SYGVKD. V dropped 6 bases and J dropped 0; count of bases not matched to a gene: 2. This CDR3 spans 14 amino acids. The chain employs TRBV10-3 and TRBJ1-5; TRBD1 matches 7 bases. This clonotype originated in a man in his 60s with acute or convalescent COVID-19. Sequenced input: peripheral blood. CDR3 coding DNA: TGTGCCATCAGCGGACAGGTTAGCAATCAGCCCCAGCATTTT. This codes for CAISGQVSNQPQHF.